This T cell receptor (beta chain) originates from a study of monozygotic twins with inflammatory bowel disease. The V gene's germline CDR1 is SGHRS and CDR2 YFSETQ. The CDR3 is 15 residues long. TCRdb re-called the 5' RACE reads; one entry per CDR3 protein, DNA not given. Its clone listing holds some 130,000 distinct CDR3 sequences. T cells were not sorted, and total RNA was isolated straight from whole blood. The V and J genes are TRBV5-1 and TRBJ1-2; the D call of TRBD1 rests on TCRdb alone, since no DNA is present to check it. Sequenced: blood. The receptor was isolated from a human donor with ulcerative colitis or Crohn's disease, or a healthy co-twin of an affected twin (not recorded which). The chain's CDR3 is CASSFTGSGSYGYTF. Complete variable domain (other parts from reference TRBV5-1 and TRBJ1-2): KAGVTQTPRYLIKTRGQQVTLSCSPISGHRSVSWYQQTPGQGLQFLFEYFSETQRNKGNFPGRFSGRQFSNSRSEMNVSTLELGDSALYLCASSFTGSGSYGYTFGSGTRLTVV.